Sequencing of this TCR beta chain was carried out in a study of T cell responses to AZD1222 COVID-19 vaccine (TCRdb year 2021). About the full investigation: AZD1222 recipients whose second dose came at about 4 weeks and those whose second dose came at about 12 weeks were combined into one group, since spike-specific TCR depth and breadth did not differ between the two schedules. Trial participants were enrolled into age subgroups of 18-55, 56-69 and 70-plus years, which contained about 150, 28 and 57 TCR-sequenced participants, respectively. A total of over 230 trial participants underwent TCR sequencing, of whom about 200 received two doses of AZD1222 and about 26 received two doses of the MenACWY control vaccine.

This sample's time point label indicates: baseline before first vaccination. Vaccinee samples were obtained from the UK trials COV001 and COV002, which included a single-blind randomized controlled phase 2/3 trial of AZD1222 (ChAdOx1 nCoV-19) in healthy adults. Trial participant PBMC samples were collected at day 0 and day 28 after the second dose for TCRbeta chain sequencing. Study-level results and caveats: Because no samples from the day 14 peak response were available, repertoires could be characterized only after the peak T cell response. Participants were mostly white British and included more females than males, and it was suggested by the authors that clonal diversity may have been underestimated. After two AZD1222 doses, both the breadth and the depth of spike-specific TCRs were significantly higher than at day 0 and than in MenACWY recipients. The 56-69-year group was small, and its depth increase did not reach significance, likely because of low power. Epitopes outside the regions mutated in the B.1.351 and B.1.1.7 variants were reportedly recognized by nearly half of the unique spike-specific TCRs. The whole spike protein was spanned by vaccine-associated CD4 TCRs, and dominant responses were seen in regions 160-218 and 743-854. Conclusions about previously exposed vaccinees are limited because only 5 or 6 AZD1222 recipients were SARS-CoV-2 seropositive at baseline.

The CDR3 regions of human TCRbeta chains were subjected to immunosequencing. From the authors' description of their analysis: TCRs in the repertoires were compared against a reference library of SARS-CoV-2-specific TCRs that had been generated with the MIRA antigen-specificity platform. Breadth was defined as the fraction of unique TCRs that were SARS-CoV-2-associated. Depth was defined as the fraction of total T cells that were SARS-CoV-2-associated. Using the MIRA data, each spike-specific TCR was mapped to the spike region that the TCR reacts to and placed in a CD4 or CD8 class. Log10-transformed breadth and depth values were compared by one-way ANOVA with Sidak's multiple comparisons tests. In its TCRdb copy, this immuneACCESS table keeps in-frame sequences only and misses some clones. Where compared with another copy, unresolved V genes explain less than half of these, and the others have no known cause. V, J and clone size are taken as reported in that table, and D and trimming were inferred from the DNA itself. The sample table holds some 150,000 clones, of which under 95% were seen once. The ten largest make up approximately 2% of the sample.

V lost 0 bases and J lost 8 bases, and the count of bases not matched to a germline gene is 4. CDR1 and CDR2 were assigned from the germline V gene as SGHRS and YFSETQ. From the cysteine through the phenylalanine, the CDR3 covers 14 amino acids. Of all the DNA, just the CDR3 is kept, 42 bases in frame from base 1. Notes on this clone: Its cognate antigen has yet to be identified. No base qualities exist here, and no much larger clone lies one base off it.

The sequence was collected from an adult in good health. The material sequenced was peripheral blood, taken on day 0 of AZD1222 vaccination. In this chain, TRBV5-1 is recombined with TRBJ2-1, with 8 junctional bases fitting TRBD2. The CDR3 region has the sequence CASSLAGTSDEQFF. The nucleotide sequence is TGCGCCAGCAGCTTGGCCGGGACTAGTGATGAGCAGTTCTTC.